The clone carrying this T cell receptor (beta chain) was observed many times. What it binds is not known. TCRdb's table, derived via immunoSEQ multiplex PCR, lists solely in-frame clones and lacks some. Counted here are roughly 1 million clones, approximately 80% occurring once; the ten biggest clones make up more than 0.45%. The CDR3 is made up of 18 amino acids. Germline V gene lookup returns CDR1 SNHLY and CDR2 FYNNEI. Trimming left V 3 bases short and J 0 bases short, with 18 bases between. This entry is derived from a study of shared clonotypes between healthy human individuals. Study-level results: Clonotype sharing among donors likely depends on sequencing depth. The low donor count limited represented genetic and exposure-history diversity.

Donors comprised only Caucasian adults living in Nashville, Tennessee. Sequenced sample: memory CD4+ T cells from PBMCs. Subset here: CD45RA-negative fraction. The rearrangement joins TRBV2 to TRBJ2-4; D possibly corresponds to TRBD2 (5 bases). This receptor was obtained from a man between 18 and 29 years old in good health. Some clones in this sample may be carry-over from other donors' samples. The CDR3 sequence is CASSEEFEGTLAKNIQYF. The CDR3 DNA reads as TGTGCCAGCAGTGAGGAATTTGAGGGCACTCTAGCCAAAAACATTCAGTACTTC. The full variable domain, in which reference TRBV2 and TRBJ2-4 provide the parts outside the CDR3, is EPEVTQTPSHQVTQMGQEVILRCVPISNHLYFYWYRQILGQKVEFLVSFYNNEISEKSEIFDDQFSVERPDGSNFTLKIRSTKLEDSAMYFCASSEEFEGTLAKNIQYFGAGTRLSVL.